This paragraph reports one TCR beta chain. Its target is not known. These data are taken from a study of shared clonotypes between healthy human individuals. General study points: Against clonotypes common to all four donors, non-shared ones had lower generation probabilities.

Sequenced by immunoSEQ multiplex PCR; TCRdb stores in-frame clones only, minus some. The sample yields some 2 million clones, approximately 95% seen once. V was trimmed by 8 bases and J by 4 bases, leaving 12 bases between them. Germline-derived CDR1 and CDR2 are SGHNT and YENEEA. This CDR3 contains 13 residues. Positive CCR7 selection of CD45RO-negative cells yielded the naive CD8 cells, and terminally differentiated effector memory CD45RA+ cells were excluded. This chain connects TRBV11-3 to TRBJ1-5; weak D call: TRBD1 (5 bases). The source of this sequence is a young man in good health. The sequencing input was naive CD8+ T cells sorted from blood. The CDR3 sequence: CASGGLRNQPQHF. The CDR3 DNA follows: TGTGCCAGCGGGGGACTCCGAAATCAGCCCCAGCATTTT.